Here is one T cell receptor beta chain with its context. The authors' processing: Reference gene primer amplification gave estimated nucleated cell counts. TCRdb's copy holds only in-frame clones and misses some; the assay was immunoSEQ multiplex PCR. D and trimming come from the DNA, and the V and J calls and clone size come from that table. The sample holds fewer than 400,000 clones, over 90% seen once. The sample originates from a study of blood T cell repertoires in COVID-19. Overall study: Sites in the United States, Italy and Spain provided acute and convalescent COVID-19 samples.

Per the germline V gene, CDR1 is LGHNT and CDR2 is FRNRAP. The CDR3 runs 15 residues. V was shortened by 2 bases and J by 4 bases, with 14 bases between the two germline ends. Participants' own reports of clinical history determined their cohort assignment. The clonotype comes from a woman aged 25 to 39 who had been exposed to COVID-19. The sample comprised PBMCs or T cells enriched from blood (not recorded which). V gene TRBV12-5 combines with J gene TRBJ1-2, with D possibly matching TRBD1 (5 bases). CDR3 in amino acids: CASGLSPSGGYGYTF. For the CDR3, the DNA is TGTGCTAGTGGTTTGTCCCCCTCCGGGGGCTATGGCTACACCTTC.